Listed here are 7 T cell receptor beta chains from one sample, sequenced in a study of T cells after yellow fever vaccination. TCRdb fed the 5' RACE reads into MiXCR, producing one record per CDR3 protein. The sample has about 220,000 distinct CDR3 sequences; approximately 6.3% are singletons. The specimen comprised CD4+ T cells sorted from PBMCs, sampled on the day of the yellow fever booster vaccination. Receptors were obtained from a man aged 25-45 years who received the YFV17D yellow fever vaccine.

The rearrangement links TRBV5-5 to TRBJ2-1, with a weak D call TRBD2 (5 bases). Germline CDR1 SGHKS, CDR2 YYEKEE (reference sequence). Trimming stripped 1 base from V and 0 bases from J, with 11 bases between. The CDR3 is made up of 16 amino acids. The CDR3 nucleotides are TGTGCCAGCAGCTTGATATGGGAGAGCTCCTACAATGAGCAGTTCTTC. Protein sequence: CASSLIWESSYNEQFF.

This clonotype was observed a handful of times. J is TRBJ2-1 and V is TRBV5-4; D gene uncertain. Germline CDR1 reads SGHNT; CDR2 reads YYREEE (reference sequence). V was clipped by 4 bases and J by 7 bases, with 15 bases between them. The CDR3 loop spans 14 amino acids. The CDR3 loop is CASSPNQGLNEQFF. The CDR3 nucleotides are TGTGCCAGCAGCCCGAACCAAGGGTTGAATGAGCAGTTCTTC.

This chain's CDR3 is CASSPAGVGGETQYF. For the CDR3, the DNA is TGTGCCAGCAGCCCAGCGGGAGTCGGGGGGGAGACCCAGTACTTC. The chain is built from TRBV4-2 and TRBJ2-5; 8 bases line up with TRBD2. The germline V gene has CDR1 LGHNA and CDR2 YNFKEQ. The V gene end was trimmed by 4 bases and the J gene end by 5 bases; junction bases not matched to a gene: 9. The CDR3 contains 15 residues.

This clonotype appeared a few times. The chain joins TRBV6-6 to TRBJ2-5; D gene uncertain. The germline CDR1 and CDR2 sequences are MNHNY and SVGAGI (reference sequence). Deletions cut 2 bases from V and 5 bases from J, with 6 bases between. The CDR3 has 12 residues. The CDR3 here is CASSYRVETQYF. Here the CDR3 DNA reads TGTGCCAGCAGTTACCGCGTGGAGACCCAGTACTTC.

This clonotype was counted many times. The chain employs TRBV7-9 and TRBJ2-7; 14 bases agree with TRBD2. Unmatched junction bases numbered 5, after V lost 5 bases and J lost 5 bases. The CDR3 is made up of 15 amino acids. Germline loops: CDR1 SEHNR, CDR2 FQNEAQ (reference sequence). The CDR3 region has the DNA TGTGCCAGCAGCCGAGGGACTAGCGGGAGCCACGAGCAGTACTTC. It codes for CASSRGTSGSHEQYF.

This clonotype came up a few times. The J gene is TRBJ2-2, the V gene TRBV20-1; 13 positions match TRBD2. This CDR3 region has 15 residues. J was trimmed by 6 bases and V by 6 bases; bases with no gene match: 7. CDR1 and CDR2 (germline): DFQATT, SNEGSKA (reference sequence). The CDR3: CSAPLAGGPPGELFF. The CDR3 DNA sequence: TGCAGTGCCCCACTAGCGGGAGGGCCCCCCGGGGAGCTGTTTTTT.

This clonotype came up many times. The chain couples TRBV7-2 to TRBJ2-1, with D possibly TRBD2 on 7 matching bases. The V end was cut by 5 bases, the J end by 2 bases, with 16 bases between. Germline CDR1 SGHTA, CDR2 FQGNSA. This CDR3 region has 16 residues. CDR3 nucleotide sequence: TGTGCCAGCAGCCCCCGAAAGGGGGGGGCCTACAATGAGCAGTTCTTC. Residues: CASSPRKGGAYNEQFF.